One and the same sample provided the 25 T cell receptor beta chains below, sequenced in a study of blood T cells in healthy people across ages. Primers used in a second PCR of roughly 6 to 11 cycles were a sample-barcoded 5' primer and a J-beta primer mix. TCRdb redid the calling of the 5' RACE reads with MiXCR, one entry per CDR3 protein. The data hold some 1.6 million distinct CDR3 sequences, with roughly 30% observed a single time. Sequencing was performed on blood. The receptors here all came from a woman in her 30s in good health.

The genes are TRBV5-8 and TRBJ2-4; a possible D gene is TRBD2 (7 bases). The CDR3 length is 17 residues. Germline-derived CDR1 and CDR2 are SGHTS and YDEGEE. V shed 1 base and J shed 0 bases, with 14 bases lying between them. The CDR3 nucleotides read TGTGCCAGCAGCTTGTGGGGCGGGGGCTCAGCCAAAAACATTCAGTACTTC. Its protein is CASSLWGGGSAKNIQYF.

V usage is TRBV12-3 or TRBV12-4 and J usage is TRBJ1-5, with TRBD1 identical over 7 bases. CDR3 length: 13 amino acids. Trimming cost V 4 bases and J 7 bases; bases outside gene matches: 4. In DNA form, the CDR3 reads TGTGCCAGCAGTTCAGGGGGGGAACAGCCCCAGCATTTT. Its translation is CASSSGGEQPQHF.

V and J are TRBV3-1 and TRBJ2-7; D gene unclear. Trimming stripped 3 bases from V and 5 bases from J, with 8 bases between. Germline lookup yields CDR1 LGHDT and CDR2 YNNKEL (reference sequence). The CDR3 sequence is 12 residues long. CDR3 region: CASSQVYNEQYF. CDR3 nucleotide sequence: TGTGCCAGCAGCCAGGTCTACAACGAGCAGTACTTC.

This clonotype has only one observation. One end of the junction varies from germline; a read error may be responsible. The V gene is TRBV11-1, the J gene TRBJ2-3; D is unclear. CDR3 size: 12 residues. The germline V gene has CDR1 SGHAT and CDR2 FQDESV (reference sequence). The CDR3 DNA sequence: TGTGCCGGCAGCTCCGCTGGAGATACGCAGTATTTT. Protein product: CAGSSAGDTQYF.

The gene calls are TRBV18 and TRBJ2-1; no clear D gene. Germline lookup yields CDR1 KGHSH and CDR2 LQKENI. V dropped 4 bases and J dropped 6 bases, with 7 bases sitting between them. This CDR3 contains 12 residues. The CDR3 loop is CASSHSTNEQFF. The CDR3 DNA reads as TGTGCCAGCTCACATAGTACCAATGAGCAGTTCTTC.

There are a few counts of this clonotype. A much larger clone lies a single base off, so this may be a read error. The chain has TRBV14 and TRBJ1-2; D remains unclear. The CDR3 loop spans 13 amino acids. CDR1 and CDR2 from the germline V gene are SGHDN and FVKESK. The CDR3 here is CASSQDISSSYIF. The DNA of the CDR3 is TGTGCCAGCAGCCAAGATATCTCCAGTAGCTACATCTTC.

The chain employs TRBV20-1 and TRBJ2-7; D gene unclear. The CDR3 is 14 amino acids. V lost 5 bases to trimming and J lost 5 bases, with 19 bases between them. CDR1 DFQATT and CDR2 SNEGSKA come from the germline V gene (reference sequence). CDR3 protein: CSAAFSHGVDEQYF. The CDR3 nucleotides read TGCAGTGCTGCCTTTTCACACGGAGTCGACGAGCAGTACTTC.

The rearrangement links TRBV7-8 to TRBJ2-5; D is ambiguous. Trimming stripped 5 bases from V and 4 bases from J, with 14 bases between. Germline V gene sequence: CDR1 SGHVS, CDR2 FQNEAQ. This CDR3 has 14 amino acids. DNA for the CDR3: TGTGCCAGCAGCCGCTCGACTGCCCGAGAGACCCAGTACTTC. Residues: CASSRSTARETQYF.

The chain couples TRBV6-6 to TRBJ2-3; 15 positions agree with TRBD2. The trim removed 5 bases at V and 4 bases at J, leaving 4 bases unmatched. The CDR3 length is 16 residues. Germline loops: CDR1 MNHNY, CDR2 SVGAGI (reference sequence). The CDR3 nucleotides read TGTGCCAGCAGTCACGGACTAGCGGGGGGGGCAGATACGCAGTATTTT. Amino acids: CASSHGLAGGADTQYF.

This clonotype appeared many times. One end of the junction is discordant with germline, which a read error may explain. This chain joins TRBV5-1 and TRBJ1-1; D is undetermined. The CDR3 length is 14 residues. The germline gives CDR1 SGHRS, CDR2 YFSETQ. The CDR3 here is CASSLDTMNTEAFF. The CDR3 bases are TGTGCCAGCAGCTTAGACACCATGAACACTGAAGCTTTCTTT. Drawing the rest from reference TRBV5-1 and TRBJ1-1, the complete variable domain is KAGVTQTPRYLIKTRGQQVTLSCSPISGHRSVSWYQQTPGQGLQFLFEYFSETQRNKGNFPGRFSGRQFSNSRSEMNVSTLELGDSALYLCASSLDTMNTEAFFGQGTRLTVV.

The CDR3 DNA follows: TGTGCCTGGAGTCTACATGGGACTGGCACAGATACGCAGTATTTT. Translated: CAWSLHGTGTDTQYF. The chain is built from TRBV30 and TRBJ2-3; maybe TRBD2 (6 bases). Germline values: CDR1 GTSNPN, CDR2 SVGIG (reference sequence). V was pared by 2 bases and J by 1 base, with 13 bases between. The CDR3 runs 15 residues.

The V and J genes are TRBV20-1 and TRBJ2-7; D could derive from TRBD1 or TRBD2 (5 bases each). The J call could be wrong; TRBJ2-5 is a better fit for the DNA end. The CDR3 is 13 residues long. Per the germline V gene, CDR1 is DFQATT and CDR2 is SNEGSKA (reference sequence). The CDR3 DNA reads TGCAGTGCAATGGGGGTGGGACAAGAGACCCAGTACTTC. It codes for CSAMGVGQETQYF.

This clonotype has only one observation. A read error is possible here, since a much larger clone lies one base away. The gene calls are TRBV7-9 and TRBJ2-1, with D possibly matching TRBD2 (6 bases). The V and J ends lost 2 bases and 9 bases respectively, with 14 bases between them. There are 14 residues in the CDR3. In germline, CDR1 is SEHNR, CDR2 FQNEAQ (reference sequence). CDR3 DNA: TGTGCCAGCAGCTTATCACTCCCCGGGGGTGAGCAGTTCTTC. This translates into CASSLSLPGGEQFF.

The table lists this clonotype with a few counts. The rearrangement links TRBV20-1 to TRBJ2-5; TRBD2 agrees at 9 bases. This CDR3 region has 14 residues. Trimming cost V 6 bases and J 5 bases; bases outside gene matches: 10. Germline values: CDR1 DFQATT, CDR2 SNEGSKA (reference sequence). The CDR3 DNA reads TGCAGTGCCCTTCTAGCGGGGACTGTTGAGACCCAGTACTTC. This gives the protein CSALLAGTVETQYF.

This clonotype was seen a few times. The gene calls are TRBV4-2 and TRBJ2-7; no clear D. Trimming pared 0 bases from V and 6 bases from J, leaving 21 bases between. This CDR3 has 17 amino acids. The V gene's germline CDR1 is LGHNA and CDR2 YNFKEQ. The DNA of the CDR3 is TGTGCCAGCAGCCAAGAGGGGATCTCCTCCACATTGCCCGAGCAGTACTTC. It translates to CASSQEGISSTLPEQYF.

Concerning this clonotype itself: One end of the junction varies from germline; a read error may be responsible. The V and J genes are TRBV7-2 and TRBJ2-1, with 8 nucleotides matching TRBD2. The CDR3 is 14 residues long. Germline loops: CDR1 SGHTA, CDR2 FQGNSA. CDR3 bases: TGTGCCAGCAGCCCCGGGACTAGTCGCAATGAGCAGGTCTTC. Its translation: CASSPGTSRNEQVF.

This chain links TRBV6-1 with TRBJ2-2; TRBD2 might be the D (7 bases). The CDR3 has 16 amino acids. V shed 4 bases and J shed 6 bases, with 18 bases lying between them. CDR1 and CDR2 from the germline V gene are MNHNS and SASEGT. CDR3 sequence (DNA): TGTGCCAGCAGTGCCTGGGGGGGGCTGAAGGCCGGGGAGCTGTTTTTT. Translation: CASSAWGGLKAGELFF.

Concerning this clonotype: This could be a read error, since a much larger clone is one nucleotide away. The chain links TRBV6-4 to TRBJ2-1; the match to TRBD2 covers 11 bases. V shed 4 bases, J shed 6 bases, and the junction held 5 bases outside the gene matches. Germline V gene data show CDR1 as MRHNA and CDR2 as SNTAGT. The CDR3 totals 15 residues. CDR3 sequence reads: CASSVTSGICNEQFF. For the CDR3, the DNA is TGTGCCAGCAGTGTGACTAGCGGGATATGCAATGAGCAGTTCTTC.

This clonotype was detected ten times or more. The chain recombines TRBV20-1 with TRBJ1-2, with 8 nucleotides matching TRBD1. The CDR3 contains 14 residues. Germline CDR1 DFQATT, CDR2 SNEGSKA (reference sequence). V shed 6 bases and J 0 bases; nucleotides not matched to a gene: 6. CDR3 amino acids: CSARRTGSNYGYTF. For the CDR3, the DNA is TGCAGTGCCCGGAGGACAGGGTCTAACTATGGCTACACCTTC.

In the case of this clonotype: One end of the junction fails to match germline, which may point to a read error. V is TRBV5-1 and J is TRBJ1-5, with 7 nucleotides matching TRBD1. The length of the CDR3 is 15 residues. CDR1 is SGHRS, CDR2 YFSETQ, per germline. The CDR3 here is CASSLKRQGNRPQHF. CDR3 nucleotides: TGCGCCAGCAGCCTTAAGCGACAGGGTAATCGGCCCCAGCATTTT.

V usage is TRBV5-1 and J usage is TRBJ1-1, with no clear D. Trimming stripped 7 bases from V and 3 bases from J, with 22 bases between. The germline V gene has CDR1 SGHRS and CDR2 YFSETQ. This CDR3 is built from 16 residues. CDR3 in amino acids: CASALLAGSVDTEAFF. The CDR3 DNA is TGCGCCAGCGCCCTCCTTGCGGGGTCAGTAGACACTGAAGCTTTCTTT.

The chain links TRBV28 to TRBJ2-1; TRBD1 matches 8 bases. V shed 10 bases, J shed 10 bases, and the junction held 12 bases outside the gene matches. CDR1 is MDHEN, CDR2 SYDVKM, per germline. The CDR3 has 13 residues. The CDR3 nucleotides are TGTGCCACCCGGACAGGGTGGGACCCAGAGCAGTTCTTC. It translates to CATRTGWDPEQFF.

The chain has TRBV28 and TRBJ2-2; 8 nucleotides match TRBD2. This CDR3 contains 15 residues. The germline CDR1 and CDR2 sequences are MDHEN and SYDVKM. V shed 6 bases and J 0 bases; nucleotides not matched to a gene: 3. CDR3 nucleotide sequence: TGTGCCAGCAGGTTAGCGGGGACGAACACCGGGGAGCTGTTTTTT. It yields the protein CASRLAGTNTGELFF. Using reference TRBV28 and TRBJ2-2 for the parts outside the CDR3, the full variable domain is DVKVTQSSRYLVKRTGEKVFLECVQDMDHENMFWYRQDPGLGLRLIYFSYDVKMKEKGDIPEGYSVSREKKERFSLILESASTNQTSMYLCASRLAGTNTGELFFGEGSRLTVL.

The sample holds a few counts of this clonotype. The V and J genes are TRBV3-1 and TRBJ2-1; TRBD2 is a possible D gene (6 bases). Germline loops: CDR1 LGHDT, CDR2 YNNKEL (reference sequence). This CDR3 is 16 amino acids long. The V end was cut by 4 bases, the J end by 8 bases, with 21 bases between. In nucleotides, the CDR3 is TGTGCCAGCAGCCGCCGGGTCAATCCCTGGGAGGATGAGCAGTTCTTC. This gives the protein CASSRRVNPWEDEQFF.

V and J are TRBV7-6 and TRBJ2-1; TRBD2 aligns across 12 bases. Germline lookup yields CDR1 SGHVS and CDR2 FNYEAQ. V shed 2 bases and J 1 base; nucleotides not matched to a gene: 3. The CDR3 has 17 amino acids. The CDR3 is CASSLTGLAGSYNEQFF. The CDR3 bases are TGTGCCAGCAGCTTAACAGGACTAGCGGGATCCTACAATGAGCAGTTCTTC.